The T cell receptor (beta chain) under discussion was sequenced for a study of beta chain features in type 1 diabetes. Whole-study context: All of the samples together had 95 million to 140 million sorted cells examined.

Whole-study results and caveats: Healthy donors had naive, central memory and Treg TCRB repertoires that appeared less similar than those seen among patients. Fewer insertions but more deletions were seen at VDJ junctions in type 1 diabetes patients. Over-representation of high TCR-expressing cells was a possible consequence of cDNA sequencing.

In its sample, this clone was seen many times. The antigen is undetermined. The sequenced template was cDNA made from the entire isolated RNA. The table came from immunoSEQ multiplex PCR; TCRdb's copy has only in-frame clones and leaves some out. The sample consists of about 200,000 clones, 11% of them appearing once. This CDR3 has 16 residues. V gave up 1 base and J gave up 1 base; unmatched junction bases: 3. The germline V gene has CDR1 MGHRA and CDR2 YSYEKL. The sequence was obtained from a young man in good health. The chain employs TRBV4-1 and TRBJ2-2; the match to TRBD1 covers 7 bases. Sequencing used central memory CD4+ T cells from blood. The DNA of the CDR3 is TGCGCCAGCAGCCAAGTAGGGGGCCTGAACACCGGGGAGCTGTTTTTT. Protein: CASSQVGGLNTGELFF.